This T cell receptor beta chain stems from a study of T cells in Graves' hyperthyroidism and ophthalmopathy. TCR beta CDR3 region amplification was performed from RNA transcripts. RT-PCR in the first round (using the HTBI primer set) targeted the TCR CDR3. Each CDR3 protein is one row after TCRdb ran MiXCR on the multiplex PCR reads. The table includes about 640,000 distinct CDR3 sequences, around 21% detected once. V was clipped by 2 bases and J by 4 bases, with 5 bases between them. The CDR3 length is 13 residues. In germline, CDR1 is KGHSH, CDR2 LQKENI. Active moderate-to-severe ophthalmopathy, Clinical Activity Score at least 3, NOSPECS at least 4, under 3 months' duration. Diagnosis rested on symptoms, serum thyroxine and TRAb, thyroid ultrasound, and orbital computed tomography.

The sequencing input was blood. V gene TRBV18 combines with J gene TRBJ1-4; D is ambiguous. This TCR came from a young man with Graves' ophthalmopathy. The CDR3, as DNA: TGTGCCAGCTCACCAGGTCGTAATGAAAAACTGTTTTTT. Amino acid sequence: CASSPGRNEKLFF.